The T cell receptor (beta chain) under discussion was sequenced for a study of spatial heterogeneity in lung cancer. Turning to the study itself: Sequences of the beta chain were consistently detected in greater numbers than alpha-chain sequences. Study conclusions and caveats: Counts for ubiquitous and regional expanded TCRs went along with ubiquitous and regional nonsynonymous mutations, respectively. Tumor mutation count correlated with how many alpha and beta TCRs expanded intratumorally.

Time point in this sample: sample taken at primary tumor resection. More than 70 TRACERx patients with early, untreated non-small cell lung cancer donated samples. As for this clonotype: Its antigen is unknown.

A single record per CDR3 protein comes from TCRdb applying MiXCR to the 5' RACE reads. This sample has 9,500 to 13,000 distinct CDR3 sequences; around 10% occur once, and the top ten carry 9.5% to 15%. CDR3 length equals 15 residues. The junction had 6 bases not matched to a gene; V was cut back by 2 bases and J by 7 bases. Germline V lookup: CDR1 MNHNY, CDR2 SVGAGI (reference sequence). This TCR was recovered from a female donor with early-stage non-small cell lung cancer. Sample: lung tumor tissue, taken at surgery. The V call is TRBV6-6, the J call TRBJ1-5; TRBD1 matches at 9 bases. The CDR3 protein is CASSYGTGSGQPQHF. The CDR3, as DNA: TGTGCCAGCAGTTACGGGACAGGGTCCGGGCAGCCCCAGCATTTT.